One sample yielded the 5 T cell receptor beta chains listed below, sequenced in a study of blood T cell repertoires in COVID-19. The table came from immunoSEQ multiplex PCR; TCRdb's copy has only in-frame clones and leaves some out. Of about 70,000 clones in the sample, approximately 90% were seen once. Sequenced input: peripheral blood. The receptor set was obtained from a man in his 70s with active COVID-19.

V is TRBV7-2 and J is TRBJ2-1, with TRBD1 identical over 9 bases. The CDR3 runs to 16 residues. Germline values: CDR1 SGHTA, CDR2 FQGNSA. Unmatched junction bases numbered 8, after V lost 5 bases and J lost 3 bases. CDR3 nucleotides: TGTGCCAGCAGCCCAAGGACAGGGGCCCGCTACAATGAGCAGTTCTTC. Amino acid sequence: CASSPRTGARYNEQFF.

The chain has TRBV7-2 and TRBJ2-3, with 12 bases identical to TRBD2. This CDR3 has 17 amino acids. With V trimmed by 7 bases and J by 6 bases, 14 bases remained unmatched. Germline CDR1 SGHTA, CDR2 FQGNSA. CDR3 DNA: TGTGCCAGCACCCCAGGGGCTAGCGGGGGGGCAGGGGATACGCAGTATTTT. Encoded protein: CASTPGASGGAGDTQYF.

The rearrangement joins TRBV4-1 to TRBJ1-1; possible D gene TRBD1, 5 bases. The CDR3 is 15 amino acids. Trimming removed 4 bases from V and 4 bases from J, with 16 bases in between. Germline-derived CDR1 and CDR2 are MGHRA and YSYEKL. Here the CDR3 DNA reads TGCGCCAGCAGCCTAATGGCCGGGGGGGGCACTGAAGCTTTCTTT. It yields the protein CASSLMAGGGTEAFF.

The sample holds one count of this clone. CDR3 amino acids: CASSIRPGNTDTQYF. The CDR3, as DNA: TGTGCCAGTAGTATACGGCCAGGGAACACAGATACGCAGTATTTT. The chain combines TRBV19 with TRBJ2-3; possibly TRBD1 for D (5 bases). This CDR3 is built from 15 residues. V lost 2 bases and J lost 2, with 11 bases in between. Germline V CDR1 and CDR2: LNHDA, SQIVND (reference sequence).

The chain is built from TRBV4-1 and TRBJ1-2, with 8 bases lining up with TRBD1. Germline-derived CDR1 and CDR2 are MGHRA and YSYEKL. V dropped 3 bases and J dropped 2; count of bases not matched to a gene: 8. This CDR3 has 16 residues. CDR3 residues: CASSQEPGQVNYGYTF. CDR3 DNA: TGCGCCAGCAGCCAGGAGCCGGGACAGGTCAACTATGGCTACACCTTC.